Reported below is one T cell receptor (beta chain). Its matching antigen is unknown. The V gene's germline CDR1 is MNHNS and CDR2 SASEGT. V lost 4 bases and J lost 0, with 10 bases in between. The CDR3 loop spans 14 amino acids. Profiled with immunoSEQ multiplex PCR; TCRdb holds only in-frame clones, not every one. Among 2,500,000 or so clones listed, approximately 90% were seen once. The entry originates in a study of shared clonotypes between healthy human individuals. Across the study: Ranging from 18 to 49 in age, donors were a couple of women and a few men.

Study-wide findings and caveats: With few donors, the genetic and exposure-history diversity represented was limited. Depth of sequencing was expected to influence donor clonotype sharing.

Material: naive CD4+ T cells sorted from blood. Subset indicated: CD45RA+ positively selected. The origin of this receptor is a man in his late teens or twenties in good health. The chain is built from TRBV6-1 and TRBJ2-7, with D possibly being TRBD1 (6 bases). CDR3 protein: CASSARTVSYEQYF. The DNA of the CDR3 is TGTGCCAGCAGTGCACGGACAGTCTCCTACGAGCAGTACTTC.